One T cell receptor beta chain is described in this entry. Its antigen is not identified. This CDR3 comprises 18 residues. Germline values: CDR1 LNHNV, CDR2 YYDKDF (reference sequence). The junction had 12 bases not matched to a gene; V was cut back by 2 bases and J by 6 bases. TCRdb's table, derived via immunoSEQ multiplex PCR, lists solely in-frame clones and lacks some. The data contain fewer than 400,000 clones, approximately 74% of them singletons. This sample is part of a study of shared clonotypes between healthy human individuals. Study-level background: The plates for each donor numbered three CD4 naive, three CD4 memory, two CD8 naive and one CD8 memory. Points from the study as a whole: Despite large depth, sorted-subset datasets appeared incompletely sequenced. Naive subsets typically showed greater estimated richness than memory subsets. In a handful of donors, around 4.5% of naive CD4 clonotypes appeared in common.

The receptor's source is a young man in good health. The sample comprised memory CD4+ T cells sorted from blood. Noted subset: CD45RA-negative fraction. J is TRBJ2-7 and V is TRBV15; TRBD2 matches 14 bases. The CDR3 here is CATSRFGTSGSRGSEQYF. The CDR3 DNA reads as TGTGCCACCAGCAGATTCGGGACTAGCGGGAGTAGGGGCTCCGAGCAGTACTTC.